This TCR beta chain was identified in a study of T-cell reconstitution after alpha-beta-depleted transplantation in children. Study outcomes and limitations: At one year after transplant, newly produced T cells mostly accounted for T-cell counts and diversity.

There are 14 residues in the CDR3. Germline V gives CDR1 MDHEN, CDR2 SYDVKM. The germline V and J ends were trimmed by 2 bases and 0 bases, with 5 bases remaining between them. As for this clonotype: The antigen remains undetermined.

A library of TCRbeta sequences, prepared with unique molecular identifiers, was generated. One entry per CDR3 protein results from TCRdb running MiXCR on the PCR reads. The data contain 500,000 to 650,000 distinct CDR3 sequences, over 10% of them seen just once; the ten biggest clones take up roughly 2.3%. The sequences come from PBMCs, mostly from graft donor cells, collected 360 days after TCRalphabeta/CD19-depleted stem cell transplant. The receptor comes from a male patient aged 10 to 17 who had a stem cell transplant for acute myeloid leukemia, so the T cells may come from the graft donor. The chain is built from TRBV28 and TRBJ1-3; no definite D call. This CDR3 is CASSLRISGNTIYF. CDR3 bases: TGTGCCAGCAGTTTACGGATCTCTGGAAACACCATATATTTT.